Presented here are 19 T cell receptor beta chains from one specimen sequenced in a study of Graves' ophthalmopathy and Graves' hyperthyroidism. The authors amplified TCR beta CDR3 regions, and they did so from RNA transcripts for repertoire sequencing. The first-round RT-PCR employed HTBI primers together with the Qiagen OneStep RT-PCR kit. A multiplex PCR was then performed as the second round. In TCRdb, the multiplex PCR reads were re-called with MiXCR into one record per CDR3 protein. The top ten hold 11% of the sample, which has over a million distinct CDR3 sequences, roughly 35% seen once. Sequenced: peripheral blood or thyroid tissue (not recorded which). The source is an adult man with Graves' hyperthyroidism.

The DNA for the CDR3 is TGCGCCAGCAGTGAGTCGAGGGCCGGGGAGCTGTTTTTT. Translating it yields CASSESRAGELFF. This sequence joins TRBV10-2 and TRBJ2-2, with D possibly TRBD2 on 5 matching bases. CDR3 size: 13 residues. V was clipped by 0 bases and J by 6 bases, with 5 bases between them. Germline loops: CDR1 WSHSY, CDR2 SAAADI.

The sample holds many counts of this clonotype. The V and J genes are TRBV5-1 and TRBJ1-2; D is possibly TRBD1 (5 bases). The V end was cut by 4 bases, the J end by 2 bases, with 12 bases between. The CDR3 is made up of 14 amino acids. From germline, CDR1 is SGHRS and CDR2 YFSETQ. In DNA, the CDR3 is TGCGCCAGCAGCGGCCCGGGGGGGAACTATGGCTACACCTTC. Its protein product is CASSGPGGNYGYTF.

Remarks on this clonotype: One junction end does not reproduce the germline sequence, and a read error may be involved. The chain joins TRBV7-9 to TRBJ2-7; TRBD1 aligns across 7 bases. This CDR3 is built from 17 residues. CDR1 and CDR2 (germline): SEHNR, FQNEAQ (reference sequence). CDR3 sequence reads: CASSPSYEGAGTGELYF. The CDR3, as DNA: TGTGCCAGCAGTCCTAGTTACGAGGGGGCCGGCACCGGGGAGCTGTACTTC.

This clonotype has a count of ten or more. The chain is built from TRBV29-1 and TRBJ1-4; 8 positions match TRBD1. CDR1 and CDR2 (germline): SQVTM, ANQGSEA. J lost 7 bases, V lost 6 bases, and 4 bases had no gene match. The CDR3 length is 12 residues. CDR3 in amino acids: CSVSGGGEKLFF. The CDR3 nucleotides are TGCAGCGTCTCAGGGGGCGGTGAAAAACTGTTTTTT. The full variable domain, in which reference TRBV29-1 and TRBJ1-4 provide the parts outside the CDR3, is SAVISQKPSRDICQRGTSLTIQCQVDSQVTMMFWYRQQPGQSLTLIATANQGSEATYESGFVIDKFPISRPNLTFSTLTVSNMSPEDSSIYLCSVSGGGEKLFFGSGTQLSVL.

The chain employs TRBV9 and TRBJ1-1, with unresolved D. CDR3 length: 14 amino acids. V gave up 0 bases and J gave up 1 base, with 7 bases separating them. The germline gives CDR1 SGDLS, CDR2 YYNGEE. The CDR3 sequence is CASSVGDWNTEAFF. CDR3 bases: TGTGCCAGCAGCGTAGGAGATTGGAACACTGAAGCTTTCTTT.

The chain is built from TRBV9 and TRBJ1-2; a possible D gene is TRBD1 (5 bases). Germline-derived CDR1 and CDR2 are SGDLS and YYNGEE. V was pared by 10 bases and J by 8 bases, with 15 bases between. CDR3 length: 11 residues. The CDR3: CAWSVWGGYTF. The CDR3 DNA reads TGTGCCTGGAGTGTATGGGGGGGCTACACCTTC. The entire variable domain, with the rest obtained from reference TRBV9 and TRBJ1-2, is as follows: DSGVTQTPKHLITATGQRVTLRCSPRSGDLSVYWYQQSLDQGLQFLIQYYNGEERAKGNILERFSAQQFPDLHSELNLSSLELGDSALYFCAWSVWGGYTFGSGTRLTVV.

This clonotype was picked up many times. The gene calls are TRBV7-2 and TRBJ1-6, with D unresolved. Trimming shortened V by 1 base and J by 14 bases, and 15 bases separated the two germline ends. CDR3 length equals 14 residues. The germline gives CDR1 SGHTA, CDR2 FQGNSA. The CDR3 nucleotides are TGTGCCAGCAGCTTAGGACGGGTTATCTCGTCCCTCCACTTT. This encodes CASSLGRVISSLHF.

The CDR3 loop is CSASTPPVAEAFF. DNA for the CDR3: TGCAGTGCATCAACCCCCCCCGTGGCTGAAGCTTTCTTT. The J gene is TRBJ1-1, the V gene TRBV20-1, with D unclear. Trimming took 6 bases from V and 6 from J, leaving 17 bases between them. Germline V gene sequence: CDR1 DFQATT, CDR2 SNEGSKA (reference sequence). This CDR3 has 13 residues.

On this clonotype itself: It may be a read error: a sequence one base away is much more abundant. This rearrangement joins TRBV5-4 to TRBJ2-5; a weak D match, TRBD2 (5 bases). Germline values: CDR1 SGHNT, CDR2 YYREEE (reference sequence). The CDR3 spans 15 residues. As DNA, the CDR3 is TGTACCAGCAGCCCCCCCCTAGCTTCCAGAGAGACCCAGTACTTC. Translating gives CTSSPPLASRETQYF.

This clonotype was found many times. This chain joins TRBV7-9 and TRBJ1-2; 7 bases map to TRBD1. Germline CDR1 is SEHNR and CDR2 is FQNEAQ (reference sequence). Trimming at V came to 7 bases and at J to 4 bases, leaving 15 bases not matched to a gene. The CDR3 is 16 residues long. CDR3 nucleotides: TGTGCCAGCAAATCCGACAGGGAGGCCGCAGGCTATGGCTACACCTTC. This encodes CASKSDREAAGYGYTF.

The CDR3 protein is CAISAIYGQPQHF. The CDR3 nucleotides are TGTGCCATCAGTGCAATCTATGGCCAGCCCCAGCATTTT. The chain links TRBV10-3 to TRBJ1-5; no definite D call. This CDR3 has 13 residues. The germline CDR1 and CDR2 sequences are ENHRY and SYGVKD. The V end lost 4 bases, the J end lost 7 bases, and 11 bases lay between the germline ends.

V is TRBV25-1 and J is TRBJ1-2; TRBD1 is a possible D gene (6 bases). Germline V gene sequence: CDR1 MGHDK, CDR2 SYGVNS. The CDR3 loop spans 15 amino acids. V gave up 5 bases and J gave up 4 bases, with 17 bases separating them. DNA for the CDR3: TGTGCCAGCAGTTACGAATACCGGACAGTCTATGGCTACACCTTC. It translates to CASSYEYRTVYGYTF.

V is TRBV20-1 and J is TRBJ1-1, with D possibly being TRBD1 (6 bases). V was pared by 1 base and J by 7 bases, with 16 bases between. Germline assignment: CDR1 DFQATT and CDR2 SNEGSKA (reference sequence). The CDR3 contains 14 residues. CDR3 bases: TGCAGTGCTAGAGTAGCAGGGGCCTCAGATGAAGCTTTCTTT. This codes for CSARVAGASDEAFF.

This clonotype was seen more than once but under ten times. The rearrangement joins TRBV20-1 to TRBJ1-2, with 9 bases that match TRBD1. Germline V gene data show CDR1 as DFQATT and CDR2 as SNEGSKA (reference sequence). J gave up 2 bases and V 5 bases, and 21 bases lay outside the gene matches. This CDR3 region has 19 residues. In nucleotides, the CDR3 is TGCAGTGCTGGGGGACAGGGCAACCGGACAACACCCACCAACTATGGCTACACCTTC. This sequence encodes CSAGGQGNRTTPTNYGYTF.

The rearrangement uses TRBV5-5 and TRBJ1-2, with 7 bases lining up with TRBD1. V lost 2 bases to trimming and J lost 4 bases; unmatched junction nucleotides: 8. The CDR3 has 15 amino acids. The germline CDR1 and CDR2 sequences are SGHKS and YYEKEE (reference sequence). The chain's CDR3 is CASSLDRQGSYGYTF. In nucleotides, the CDR3 is TGTGCCAGCAGCTTAGACCGACAGGGATCCTATGGCTACACCTTC.

There are many counts of this clonotype. The chain employs TRBV7-2 and TRBJ2-7, with a weak D call TRBD1 (6 bases). The ends were cut back, 0 bases at V and 5 bases at J, with 17 bases in the middle. The CDR3 runs to 16 residues. Per the germline V gene, CDR1 is SGHTA and CDR2 is FQGNSA. In nucleotides, the CDR3 is TGTGCCAGCAGCTTAGCGTTAGAGCAGGGGACGGACGAGCAGTACTTC. Translated: CASSLALEQGTDEQYF.

Ten or more counts support this clonotype. The V call is TRBV24-1, the J call TRBJ1-5, with D perhaps TRBD1 (5 bases). The CDR3 runs to 14 residues. The germline V gene encodes CDR1 KGHDR and CDR2 SFDVKD. Trimming shortened V by 10 bases and J by 1 base, and 13 bases separated the two germline ends. The CDR3 DNA is TGTGCCACTGGGGCGGAAGAAAGCAATCAGCCCCAGCATTTT. Amino acid sequence: CATGAEESNQPQHF.

There are many counts of this clonotype. This could be a read error, since a much larger clone is one nucleotide away. The chain employs TRBV9 and TRBJ2-5, with a weak D call TRBD2 (6 bases). This CDR3 region has 13 residues. Germline V gene lookup returns CDR1 SGDLS and CDR2 YYNGEE. In nucleotides, the CDR3 is TGTGCCAACAGCTATCTCACCTCGGGGGCCCAGTACTTC. Translating gives CANSYLTSGAQYF.

This clonotype was observed a single time. The chain uses TRBV12-3 or TRBV12-4 and TRBJ2-7, with TRBD1 identical over 10 bases. The trim removed 7 bases at V and 3 bases at J, leaving 6 bases unmatched. CDR3 length: 14 amino acids. The chain's CDR3 is CASTKTGGFYEQYF. CDR3 DNA: TGTGCCAGCACCAAGACAGGGGGCTTCTACGAGCAGTACTTC.